The source of this T cell receptor (beta chain) is a study of blood T cell repertoires in COVID-19. For the study at large: COVID-19 samples from acute and convalescent phases originated in the United States, Italy and Spain. Sources were T cells, B-cell-depleted T cells, or PBMCs; the material itself was cDNA or gDNA.

Sequenced by immunoSEQ multiplex PCR; TCRdb stores in-frame clones only, minus some. The sample carries approximately 190,000 clones, about nine tenths recorded once. V was pared by 6 bases and J by 2 bases, with 9 bases of the junction left unmatched. The germline gives CDR1 MNHEY, CDR2 SVGEGT. This CDR3 is 16 amino acids long. Sequenced input: peripheral blood. The sequence was collected from a man aged 45 to 65 with acute or convalescent COVID-19. V and J are TRBV6-2 or TRBV6-3 and TRBJ2-1; 8 bases align to TRBD2. The CDR3 reads CASSRQTSGAYNEQFF. CDR3 DNA: TGTGCCAGCAGCCGCCAAACTAGCGGTGCCTACAATGAGCAGTTCTTC.